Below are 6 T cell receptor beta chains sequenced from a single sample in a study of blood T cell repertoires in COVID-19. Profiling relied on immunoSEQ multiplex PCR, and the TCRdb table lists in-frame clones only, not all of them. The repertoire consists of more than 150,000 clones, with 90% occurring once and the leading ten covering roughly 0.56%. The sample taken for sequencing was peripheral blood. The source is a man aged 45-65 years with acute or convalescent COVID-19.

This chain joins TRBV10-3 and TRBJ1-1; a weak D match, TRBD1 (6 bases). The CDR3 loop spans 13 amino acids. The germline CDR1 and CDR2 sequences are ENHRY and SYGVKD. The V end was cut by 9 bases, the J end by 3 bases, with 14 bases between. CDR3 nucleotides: TGTGCCATTCAGGGGTCTAAGGACACTGAAGCTTTCTTT. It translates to CAIQGSKDTEAFF.

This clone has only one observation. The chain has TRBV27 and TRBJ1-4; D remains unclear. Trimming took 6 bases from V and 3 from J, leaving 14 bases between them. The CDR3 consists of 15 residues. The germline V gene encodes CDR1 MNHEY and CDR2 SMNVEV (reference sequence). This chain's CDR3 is CASRDSGIANEKLFF. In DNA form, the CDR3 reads TGTGCCAGCAGGGACTCGGGTATCGCTAATGAAAAACTGTTTTTT.

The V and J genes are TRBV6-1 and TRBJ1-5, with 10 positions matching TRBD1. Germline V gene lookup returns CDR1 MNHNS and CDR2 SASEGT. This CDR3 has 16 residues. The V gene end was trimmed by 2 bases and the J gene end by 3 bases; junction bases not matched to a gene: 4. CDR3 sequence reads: CASSEMGTGDNQPQHF. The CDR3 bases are TGTGCCAGCAGTGAAATGGGGACAGGGGACAATCAGCCCCAGCATTTT.

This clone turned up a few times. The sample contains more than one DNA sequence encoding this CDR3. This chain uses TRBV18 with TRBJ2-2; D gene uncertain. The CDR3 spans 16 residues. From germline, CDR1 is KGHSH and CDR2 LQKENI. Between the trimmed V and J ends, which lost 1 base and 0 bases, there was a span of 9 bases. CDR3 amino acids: CASSPLGATNTGELFF. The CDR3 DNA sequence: TGTGCCAGCTCACCACTAGGAGCCACGAACACCGGGGAGCTGTTTTTT.

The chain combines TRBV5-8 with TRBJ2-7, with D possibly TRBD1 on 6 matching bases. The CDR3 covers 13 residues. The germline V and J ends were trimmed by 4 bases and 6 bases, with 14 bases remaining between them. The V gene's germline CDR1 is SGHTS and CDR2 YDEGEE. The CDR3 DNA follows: TGTGCCAGCAGCCGATACCCAGGGGTCGAGCAGTACGTC. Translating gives CASSRYPGVEQYV.

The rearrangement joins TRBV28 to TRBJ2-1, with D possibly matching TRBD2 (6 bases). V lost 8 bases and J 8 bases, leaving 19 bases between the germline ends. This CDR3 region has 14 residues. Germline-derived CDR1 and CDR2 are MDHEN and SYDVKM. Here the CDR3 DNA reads TGTGCCAGCTATCCGACTGGGAGGACGGATGAGCAGTTCTTC. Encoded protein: CASYPTGRTDEQFF.